These 17 T cell receptor beta chains share one sample of origin, sequenced in a study of Graves' ophthalmopathy and Graves' hyperthyroidism. RNA transcripts provided the template for amplifying TCR beta CDR3 regions. Investigators did first-round RT-PCR with HTBI primers, then second-round multiplex PCR. TCRdb re-derived calls from the multiplex PCR reads in MiXCR, one entry per CDR3 protein. This table has some 1.1 million distinct CDR3 sequences, less than 45% appearing once. Material for sequencing was peripheral blood or thyroid tissue (not recorded which). The receptors come from an adult man with Graves' hyperthyroidism.

V is TRBV9 and J is TRBJ2-7; 7 nucleotides agree with TRBD1. This CDR3 is 14 amino acids long. In germline, CDR1 is SGDLS, CDR2 YYNGEE. The V gene end was trimmed by 3 bases and the J gene end by 8 bases; junction bases not matched to a gene: 11. The chain's CDR3 is CASSAQGTEHKQYF. CDR3 DNA: TGTGCCAGCAGCGCACAGGGGACAGAACATAAGCAGTACTTC.

This clonotype was recorded many times. The chain recombines TRBV20-1 with TRBJ1-1; D not resolved. V lost 0 bases and J lost 0, with 14 bases in between. CDR3 length: 16 residues. Germline V gives CDR1 DFQATT, CDR2 SNEGSKA (reference sequence). CDR3 bases: TGCAGTGCTAGAGATAGAAGGGTTCTCATGAACACTGAAGCTTTCTTT. Protein sequence: CSARDRRVLMNTEAFF.

This clonotype was found a few times. J is TRBJ1-4 and V is TRBV20-1, with D possibly matching TRBD1 (6 bases). The germline V gene has CDR1 DFQATT and CDR2 SNEGSKA (reference sequence). V was cut by 6 bases and J by 0 bases, with 14 bases left in between. This CDR3 contains 15 residues. The CDR3 sequence: CSARRGGATNEKLFF. The DNA for the CDR3 is TGCAGTGCCCGAAGGGGGGGAGCAACTAATGAAAAACTGTTTTTT.

For this clonotype: Its ends do not fully match the called genes, so a read error is possible. The DNA of the CDR3 is TGCGCCAGCGGCTTGTCCCAGGGACTGGGGGCACCCCTCCACTTT. Its protein product is CASGLSQGLGAPLHF. The chain couples TRBV5-1 to TRBJ1-6, with D maybe TRBD1 (5 bases). Germline lookup yields CDR1 SGHRS and CDR2 YFSETQ. The CDR3 has 15 residues.

The V call is TRBV24-1, the J call TRBJ1-1, with a weak D call TRBD1 (6 bases). V gave up 2 bases and J gave up 5 bases, with 17 bases separating them. The CDR3 covers 16 residues. Germline values: CDR1 KGHDR, CDR2 SFDVKD. This chain's CDR3 is CATSDSRRGGGTEAFF. DNA for the CDR3: TGTGCCACCAGTGATTCCCGGAGGGGGGGCGGGACTGAAGCTTTCTTT.

This clonotype was seen a few times. This chain connects TRBV5-1 to TRBJ1-4; no clear D. This CDR3 has 15 residues. Trimming left V 0 bases short and J 0 bases short, with 6 bases between. The germline V gene encodes CDR1 SGHRS and CDR2 YFSETQ. Here the CDR3 DNA reads TGCGCCAGCAGCTTGGAGGGAACAACTAATGAAAAACTGTTTTTT. It yields the protein CASSLEGTTNEKLFF.

This clonotype occurred many times. The chain recombines TRBV12-3 or TRBV12-4 with TRBJ1-3; maybe TRBD1 (5 bases). This CDR3 is built from 16 residues. V lost 6 bases to trimming and J lost 1 base, with 16 bases between them. The CDR3 is CASSLRGHVSGNTIYF. The CDR3 nucleotides are TGTGCCAGCAGCCTCCGGGGCCACGTTTCTGGAAACACCATATATTTT.

This clonotype came up many times. This rearrangement joins TRBV7-2 to TRBJ1-1; D gene unclear. The CDR3 is made up of 13 amino acids. The ends were cut back, 1 base at V and 4 bases at J, with 7 bases in the middle. Germline lookup yields CDR1 SGHTA and CDR2 FQGNSA. The CDR3 nucleotides read TGTGCCAGCAGCTTAGTATGGATCACTGAAGCTTTCTTT. Translating it yields CASSLVWITEAFF.

This clonotype was observed many times. The chain links TRBV10-3 to TRBJ1-1; D is undetermined. Germline V lookup: CDR1 ENHRY, CDR2 SYGVKD. CDR3 length: 13 residues. The V end lost 7 bases, the J end lost 4 bases, and 13 bases lay between the germline ends. CDR3 amino acids: CAIIPQLGTEAFF. DNA of the CDR3: TGTGCCATCATCCCCCAGTTGGGCACTGAAGCTTTCTTT.

This sequence joins TRBV9 and TRBJ1-3; 9 nucleotides line up with TRBD1. Germline trimming cut 3 bases from V and 4 bases from J; bases unmatched to any gene: 8. Germline V gene lookup returns CDR1 SGDLS and CDR2 YYNGEE. There are 16 residues in the CDR3. The CDR3 region is CASSASGTGSGNTIYF. The CDR3 DNA is TGTGCCAGCAGCGCATCCGGGACAGGGAGCGGAAACACCATATATTTT. Full variable domain (outside the CDR3, taken from reference TRBV9 and TRBJ1-3): DSGVTQTPKHLITATGQRVTLRCSPRSGDLSVYWYQQSLDQGLQFLIQYYNGEERAKGNILERFSAQQFPDLHSELNLSSLELGDSALYFCASSASGTGSGNTIYFGEGSWLTVV.

The chain employs TRBV29-1 and TRBJ1-1; D is possibly TRBD1 (5 bases). CDR1 is SQVTM and CDR2 is ANQGSEA in the germline V gene. Trimming took off 8 bases at V and 6 bases at J, with 16 bases between the two ends. CDR3 length: 12 amino acids. This CDR3 reads CSSLGGKAEAFF. CDR3 bases: TGCAGCAGTTTGGGGGGGAAGGCTGAAGCTTTCTTT.

This clonotype was seen ten or more times. This rearrangement joins TRBV20-1 to TRBJ2-7; D might be TRBD2 (7 bases). V was pared by 7 bases and J by 0 bases, with 13 bases between. Germline-derived CDR1 and CDR2 are DFQATT and SNEGSKA (reference sequence). The CDR3 consists of 13 residues. The CDR3 DNA follows: TGCAGTGTAGGGGGGGAGAGCTCCTACGAGCAGTACTTC. This encodes CSVGGESSYEQYF.

This clonotype was seen a handful of times. The chain is built from TRBV12-3 or TRBV12-4 and TRBJ1-2; D uncertain. There are 18 residues in the CDR3. V dropped 2 bases and J dropped 4 bases, with 23 bases sitting between them. The CDR3 sequence: CASSLIDGQGKGTYGYTF. CDR3 in DNA: TGTGCCAGCAGTTTAATTGATGGTCAAGGAAAGGGAACCTATGGCTACACCTTC.

This sequence joins TRBV5-4 and TRBJ2-5; no reliable D call. With 5 bases removed from V and 2 bases from J, the gap between germline ends came to 7 bases. The CDR3 consists of 12 residues. Germline CDR1 reads SGHNT; CDR2 reads YYREEE (reference sequence). CDR3 protein: CASSQKQETQYF. The CDR3 nucleotides read TGTGCCAGCAGTCAGAAACAAGAGACCCAGTACTTC.

This clonotype appeared a few times. The chain has TRBV5-1 and TRBJ2-7; 12 bases agree with TRBD2. Near its end, the DNA agrees better with TRBJ2-5, so the J call may be wrong. There are 18 residues in the CDR3. Germline CDR1 and CDR2: SGHRS and YFSETQ. CDR3 amino acids: CASSTGTSGLGNQETQYF. For the CDR3, the DNA is TGCGCCAGCAGCACCGGGACTAGCGGGCTAGGCAACCAAGAGACCCAGTACTTC.

In this sample, this clonotype turned up many times. The chain uses TRBV29-1 and TRBJ2-7; D possibly matches TRBD1 or TRBD2 (5 bases each). Trimming pared 2 bases from V and 0 bases from J, leaving 8 bases between. This CDR3 contains 13 residues. Germline V gene data show CDR1 as SQVTM and CDR2 as ANQGSEA. The CDR3 region has the DNA TGCAGCGTTGAATCGGGGCTCTCCTACGAGCAGTACTTC. Its translation is CSVESGLSYEQYF.

This chain uses TRBV10-3 with TRBJ2-5; tentative D call: TRBD2 (7 bases). CDR1 is ENHRY, CDR2 SYGVKD, per germline. The germline V and J ends were trimmed by 11 bases and 2 bases, with 12 bases remaining between them. This CDR3 region has 12 residues. As DNA, the CDR3 is TGTGCCGCGGGGGCTAGACAAGAGACCCAGTACTTC. Its protein product is CAAGARQETQYF.